Each of the 18 T cell receptor beta chains below was sequenced from the same sample in a study of shared clonotypes between healthy human individuals. The repertoire was sequenced with immunoSEQ multiplex PCR; TCRdb's copy has only in-frame clones and lacks some. The sample lists approximately 2,200,000 clones; roughly 91% were seen once. Selected positively for CCR7 and CD45RO-negative, naive CD8 cells excluded terminally differentiated effector memory CD45RA+ cells. What was sequenced was naive CD8+ T cells from PBMCs. These receptors were collected from a young man in good health. Some clones in this sample may be carry-over from other donors' samples.

In regard to this clone: The same CDR3 is also encoded by other DNA sequences in this sample. The V and J genes are TRBV27 and TRBJ1-1; no firm D call. CDR3 length equals 14 residues. Germline-derived CDR1 and CDR2 are MNHEY and SMNVEV (reference sequence). Trimming took 2 bases from V and 1 from J, leaving 8 bases between them. The DNA of the CDR3 is TGTGCCAGCAGTTTAGGAGGGTCGAACACTGAAGCTTTCTTT. Translating gives CASSLGGSNTEAFF.

The J gene is TRBJ2-1, the V gene TRBV4-1, with 12 positions matching TRBD2. V was pared by 3 bases and J by 6 bases, with 6 bases of the junction left unmatched. CDR3 length: 16 amino acids. Germline loops: CDR1 MGHRA, CDR2 YSYEKL. CDR3 sequence reads: CASSQPTSGRFNEQFF. The CDR3 DNA reads as TGCGCCAGCAGCCAGCCGACTAGCGGGAGATTCAATGAGCAGTTCTTC.

This rearrangement joins TRBV7-9 to TRBJ2-7; D is unresolved. Trimming removed 2 bases at V and 7 bases at J, with 21 bases between. The germline CDR1 and CDR2 sequences are SEHNR and FQNEAQ (reference sequence). This CDR3 has 16 residues. CDR3 sequence: CASSLPLLLPTEEQYF. As DNA, the CDR3 is TGTGCCAGCAGCTTACCTTTACTGCTCCCTACTGAGGAGCAGTACTTC.

The chain couples TRBV9 to TRBJ2-1, with 12 bases fitting TRBD1. The V and J ends lost 2 bases and 10 bases, in that order; junction bases with no gene match: 4. The CDR3 spans 14 residues. Germline V lookup: CDR1 SGDLS, CDR2 YYNGEE. The CDR3 DNA reads as TGTGCCAGCAGCGTGGGACAGGGGGCATGGGAGCAGTTCTTC. As protein: CASSVGQGAWEQFF.

This clone was observed once. This chain connects TRBV13 to TRBJ1-1; perhaps TRBD1 as D (5 bases). Per the germline V gene, CDR1 is PRHDT and CDR2 is FYEKMQ (reference sequence). V was trimmed by 6 bases and J by 2 bases, leaving 10 bases between them. There are 13 residues in the CDR3. The chain's CDR3 is CASRVGGNTEAFF. The CDR3 DNA is TGTGCCAGCAGAGTGGGGGGAAACACTGAAGCTTTCTTT.

This rearrangement joins TRBV7-9 to TRBJ2-3, with 12 bases matching TRBD2. CDR1 and CDR2 from the germline V gene are SEHNR and FQNEAQ (reference sequence). This CDR3 spans 17 amino acids. V shed 5 bases and J 1 base; nucleotides not matched to a gene: 7. CDR3 sequence reads: CASSVTSGRRGTDTQYF. The CDR3 DNA reads as TGTGCCAGCAGCGTAACTAGCGGGAGGAGGGGCACAGATACGCAGTATTTT.

The chain has TRBV13 and TRBJ1-2; D ambiguous. CDR1 PRHDT and CDR2 FYEKMQ come from the germline V gene (reference sequence). V shed 7 bases and J shed 0 bases, with 9 bases lying between them. This CDR3 region has 13 residues. DNA of the CDR3: TGTGCCAGCACAACGGGGACTAACTATGGCTACACCTTC. It specifies CASTTGTNYGYTF.

This clone is a singleton in its sample. This chain joins TRBV5-6 and TRBJ2-1, with TRBD2 matching over 7 bases. CDR1 and CDR2 from the germline V gene are SGHDT and YYEEEE. Unmatched junction bases numbered 2, after V lost 0 bases and J lost 8 bases. CDR3 length: 13 amino acids. CDR3 bases: TGTGCCAGCAGCTTGGAAGCGGGATATGAGCAGTTCTTC. The encoded protein is CASSLEAGYEQFF.

This chain joins TRBV10-2 and TRBJ1-1, with D perhaps TRBD1 (6 bases). From germline, CDR1 is WSHSY and CDR2 SAAADI. With 2 bases removed from V and 5 bases from J, the gap between germline ends came to 12 bases. CDR3 length: 14 residues. The CDR3 coding sequence is TGCGCCAGCAGTGAGGTATCGAGGGGGACTGAAGCTTTCTTT. Its translation is CASSEVSRGTEAFF.

The rearrangement uses TRBV11-3 and TRBJ1-2; a weak D match, TRBD1 (6 bases). The germline V gene has CDR1 SGHNT and CDR2 YENEEA. This CDR3 region has 19 residues. V dropped 5 bases and J dropped 4 bases, with 29 bases sitting between them. CDR3: CASSRGHLLRGNRGYGYTF. In DNA, the CDR3 is TGTGCCAGCAGCCGGGGGCACCTCTTAAGGGGGAATCGCGGCTATGGCTACACCTTC.

The chain joins TRBV28 to TRBJ1-1, with 9 positions matching TRBD1. This CDR3 comprises 13 residues. V was pared by 5 bases and J by 8 bases, with 6 bases of the junction left unmatched. Looked up from germline, CDR1 is MDHEN and CDR2 is SYDVKM. The CDR3 sequence is CASSGTGTWEAFF. As DNA, the CDR3 is TGTGCCAGCAGTGGGACAGGGACATGGGAAGCTTTCTTT. Based on the CDR3 plus reference TRBV28 and TRBJ1-1, the full variable domain is DVKVTQSSRYLVKRTGEKVFLECVQDMDHENMFWYRQDPGLGLRLIYFSYDVKMKEKGDIPEGYSVSREKKERFSLILESASTNQTSMYLCASSGTGTWEAFFGQGTRLTVV.

Only a few counts were recorded for this clone. The chain recombines TRBV14 with TRBJ2-7; the D call may be TRBD1 or TRBD2 (5 bases each). The CDR3 is 14 amino acids. Per the germline V gene, CDR1 is SGHDN and CDR2 is FVKESK. The V and J ends lost 4 bases and 6 bases respectively, with 16 bases between them. CDR3 sequence reads: CASSLTGTHGEQYF. The CDR3 DNA sequence: TGTGCCAGCAGCCTCACCGGGACCCACGGCGAGCAGTACTTC.

CDR3 bases: TGTGCCAGCAGTTTACGCGGACTTACCACAGATACGCAGTATTTT. Amino acids: CASSLRGLTTDTQYF. The rearrangement joins TRBV28 to TRBJ2-3; possible D gene TRBD2, 5 bases. Germline CDR1 reads MDHEN; CDR2 reads SYDVKM. Trimming shortened V by 2 bases and J by 2 bases, and 11 bases separated the two germline ends. This CDR3 spans 15 amino acids.

This chain connects TRBV29-1 to TRBJ2-7; 10 positions match TRBD1. This CDR3 has 13 amino acids. Germline V gene data show CDR1 as SQVTM and CDR2 as ANQGSEA. J lost 3 bases, V lost 1 base, and 0 bases had no gene match. The CDR3 is CSVEGTGGYEQYF. DNA of the CDR3: TGCAGCGTTGAAGGGACAGGGGGCTACGAGCAGTACTTC.

This clone was counted a few times. The rearrangement uses TRBV27 and TRBJ1-5, with D hard to call. Germline V gene data show CDR1 as MNHEY and CDR2 as SMNVEV (reference sequence). Between the trimmed V and J ends, which lost 3 bases and 12 bases, there was a span of 18 bases. The CDR3 extends over 14 amino acids. The chain's CDR3 is CASSFMDSYSIQHF. In DNA, the CDR3 is TGTGCCAGCAGTTTTATGGACTCCTATAGCATCCAGCATTTT.

J is TRBJ2-1 and V is TRBV6-5; D remains unclear. V gave up 0 bases and J gave up 8 bases, with 8 bases separating them. Per germline, CDR1 MNHEY and CDR2 SVGAGI. This CDR3 spans 13 amino acids. As DNA, the CDR3 is TGTGCCAGCAGTTACTCTTGGACCGATGAGCAGTTCTTC. It encodes CASSYSWTDEQFF.

The CDR3 region is CASGGLAGQQAHEQYF. DNA of the CDR3: TGTGCCAGCGGGGGACTAGCGGGACAGCAGGCCCACGAGCAGTACTTC. The chain recombines TRBV27 with TRBJ2-5, with 13 bases fitting TRBD2. The J call could be wrong; TRBJ2-7 is a better fit for the DNA end. The V gene's germline CDR1 is MNHEY and CDR2 SMNVEV (reference sequence). The CDR3 is made up of 16 amino acids.

The chain links TRBV29-1 to TRBJ2-1; 9 bases match TRBD1. Looked up from germline, CDR1 is SQVTM and CDR2 is ANQGSEA. The V segment lost 7 bases and the J segment 10 bases; nucleotides outside the gene matches: 14. The CDR3 loop spans 14 amino acids. Here the CDR3 reads CSATRDRVSVEQFF. As DNA, the CDR3 is TGCAGCGCAACCCGGGACAGGGTTTCGGTCGAGCAGTTCTTC.